This section outlines one TCR beta chain sequence together with its context. There is no known antigen for this receptor. There are no base qualities to consult, and no much larger clone falls within one base. This entry belongs to a study of radiation and T cells in renal cell carcinoma (dated by TCRdb to about 2020). Some background on the complete study: A total of under 60 samples underwent TCR beta sequencing, made up of 26 tumors and around 27 peripheral blood samples. Across all 50 or so samples, 3.8 million or so unique CDR3 nucleotide sequences encoding 2.5 million to 3 million unique CDR3 amino acid sequences were identified.

Cut back by 2 bases and 0 bases, the V and J ends lie 8 bases apart. The CDR3 covers 15 residues, taking in both the cysteine and the phenylalanine. Left in the record is the CDR3 DNA by itself, 45 bases read in frame from the first base. CDR1 and CDR2, per the germline V gene (reference sequence), are PRHDT and FYEKMQ. Following the manufacturer's recommendations, the immunoSEQ kit was used to generate TCR beta libraries from genomic DNA. To prepare the libraries, a first multiplex PCR with proprietary primers was run, followed by a second PCR that added unique barcodes, and a bead cleanup was done after each round. Each sample batch included a kit-provided positive control reaction and a negative control reaction. The final libraries were assessed on an Agilent 4200 TapeStation D1000 ScreenTape, pooled by volume, and quantified by qPCR. Sequencing was performed on an Illumina NextSeq500 using a MidOutput 150-cycle cartridge, with 156 Read1 cycles, 15 Index1 cycles, and the kit custom primers. The pooled library was loaded at 0.75 to 1 pM, and approximately 18% PhiX control was spiked in. The study's processing was this. The vendor-processed data were analyzed in R, and a clonotype was defined as all T cells that share the same CDR3 nucleotide sequence. For clone abundance analyses, frequencies were normalized to the 10,000 most abundant clones in each sample. Before analysis, public T cell clones were removed, and these numbered fewer than six per sample on average. The dominant motif analysis was done with ImmunoMap using the PAM10 matrix, a gap penalty of 30, and a homology threshold of 0.3, and motifs with a cumulative frequency of at least 0.01 were considered dominant. The immuneACCESS repertoire file appears here via TCRdb, limited to in-frame rearrangements. These files lack a portion of the clones; in checked studies, under half of the deficit traces to unresolved V genes, and the cause of the others is not known. V, J and clone size were drawn from that table, and D and trimming were deduced from the DNA. The sample table contains approximately 13,000 clones; only one count was recorded for roughly three fifths of them. 10% to 15% of the sample is taken by the ten largest.

General study outcomes and caveats: Irradiated tumors showed higher TCR clonality than controls, with the top 100 clonotypes averaging around 50% of the repertoire versus roughly 43% in nephrectomy-only tumors. Compared with control tumors, irradiated tumors had a greater number of dominant CDR3 motifs, and these motifs made up a bigger portion of the repertoire. Only small tumor regions of approximately 0.98 g were available, so intratumoral heterogeneity was not captured. The single-armed trial design could not address effects of radiation dose or scheduling on the TCR repertoire.

The time point label, as the study defines it: tumor resected at nephrectomy. The treatment or condition label for this specimen denotes: treatment-naive control, cytoreductive nephrectomy. Control tumors were obtained from treatment-naive renal cell carcinoma patients in whom cytoreductive nephrectomy was performed without prior radiation. Every patient's renal cell carcinoma showed clear cell pathology. Control tumors used for TCR sequencing were obtained from a few females and 11 to 12 males (median age about 50 years, range about 35 to 90) and were resected from about 2010 to 2014. Tumor processing involved mechanical dissociation, digestion with collagenase/hyaluronidase at 37 degrees C, handling in gentleMACS C tubes, and storage in liquid nitrogen. Genomic DNA for TCR sequencing was prepared using the QIAamp DNA Blood Mini Kit (Qiagen). Only samples passing all quality control checks were included in the analyses.

The V and J segments used are TRBV13 and TRBJ1-3; the D gene cannot be named for sure. The input for sequencing was tumor tissue, taken from a patient whose treatment was nephrectomy without radiotherapy. The receptor was derived from a man in his fifties or sixties with renal cell carcinoma. The CDR3: CASSLRDYSGNTIYF. The nucleotides read TGTGCCAGCAGCTTACGAGATTACTCTGGAAACACCATATATTTT.